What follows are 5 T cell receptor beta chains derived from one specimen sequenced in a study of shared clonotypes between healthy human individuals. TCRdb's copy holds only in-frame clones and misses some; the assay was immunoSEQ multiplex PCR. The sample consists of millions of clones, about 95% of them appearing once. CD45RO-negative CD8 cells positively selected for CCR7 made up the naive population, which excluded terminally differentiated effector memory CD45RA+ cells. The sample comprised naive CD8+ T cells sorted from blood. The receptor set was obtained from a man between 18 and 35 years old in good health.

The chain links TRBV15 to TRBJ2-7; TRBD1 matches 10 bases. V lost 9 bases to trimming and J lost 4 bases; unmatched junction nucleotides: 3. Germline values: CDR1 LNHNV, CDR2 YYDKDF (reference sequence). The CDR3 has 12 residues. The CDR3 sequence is CATGTGVYEQYF. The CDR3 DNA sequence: TGTGCCACAGGGACAGGGGTATACGAGCAGTACTTC.

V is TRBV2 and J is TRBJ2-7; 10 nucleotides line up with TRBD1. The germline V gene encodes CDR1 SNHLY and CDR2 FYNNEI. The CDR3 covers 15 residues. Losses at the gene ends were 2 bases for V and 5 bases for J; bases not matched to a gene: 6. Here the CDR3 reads CASSEPRQGANEQYF. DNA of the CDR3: TGTGCCAGCAGTGAACCCAGACAGGGGGCTAACGAGCAGTACTTC.

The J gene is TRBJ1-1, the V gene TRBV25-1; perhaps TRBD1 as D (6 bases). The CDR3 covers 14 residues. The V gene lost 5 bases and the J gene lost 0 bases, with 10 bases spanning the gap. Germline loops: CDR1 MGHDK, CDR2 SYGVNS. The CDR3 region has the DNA TGTGCCAGCAGTATGGACAGTCTGAACACTGAAGCTTTCTTT. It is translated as CASSMDSLNTEAFF.

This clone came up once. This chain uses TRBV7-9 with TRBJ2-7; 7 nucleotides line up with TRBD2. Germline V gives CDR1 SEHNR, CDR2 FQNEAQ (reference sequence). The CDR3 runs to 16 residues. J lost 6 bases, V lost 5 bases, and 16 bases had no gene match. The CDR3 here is CASSHALAGDFGEQYF. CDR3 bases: TGTGCCAGCAGCCACGCCCTCGCGGGGGATTTCGGCGAGCAGTACTTC.

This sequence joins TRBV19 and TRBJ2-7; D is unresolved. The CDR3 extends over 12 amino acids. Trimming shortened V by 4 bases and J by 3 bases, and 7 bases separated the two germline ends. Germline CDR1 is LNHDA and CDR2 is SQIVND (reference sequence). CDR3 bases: TGTGCCAGTAGTAATACGGGCTACGAGCAGTACTTC. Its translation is CASSNTGYEQYF.